This TCR beta chain was found in a study of shared clonotypes between healthy human individuals. Whole-study results and caveats: Estimated richness values were generally larger in naive subsets than in memory subsets.

Trimming took off 2 bases at V and 5 bases at J, with 15 bases between the two ends. The CDR3 length is 15 residues. Germline V gives CDR1 MNHEY, CDR2 SMNVEV (reference sequence). Worth noting for this clone: Its antigen is unidentified.

TCRdb's table, derived via immunoSEQ multiplex PCR, lists solely in-frame clones and lacks some. The sample lists some 2 million clones; about 95% were seen once. CD45RO-negative CD8 cells positively selected for CCR7 made up the naive population, which excluded terminally differentiated effector memory CD45RA+ cells. The clonotype comes from a young man in good health. The V gene is TRBV27, the J gene TRBJ1-2, with D tentatively TRBD1 (6 bases). The sample comprised naive CD8+ T cells sorted from blood. The CDR3 sequence: CASSLLQGSLYGYTF. For the CDR3, the DNA is TGTGCCAGCAGTTTACTACAGGGTTCGTTGTATGGCTACACCTTC.